This T cell receptor beta chain derives from a study of sequential checkpoint blockade in melanoma. Indicated treatment: randomized to nivolumab then ipilimumab (arm A) or the reverse (arm B). Germline lookup yields CDR1 SGHVS and CDR2 FQNEAQ. With 8 bases removed from V and 0 bases from J, the gap between germline ends came to 11 bases. The CDR3 totals 13 residues. Only in-frame clones appear in the TCRdb table, and some are missing; sequencing was by immunoSEQ multiplex PCR. The table includes under 15,000 clones, around 70% detected once. This receptor was taken from a human donor with melanoma. The chain joins TRBV7-8 to TRBJ2-7, with D tentatively TRBD1 (5 bases). The source material was CD8+ T cells sorted from blood (inferred from file names), sampled from a patient given nivolumab and ipilimumab in sequence. Here the CDR3 reads CASSGSPSYEQYV. CDR3 bases: TGTGCCAGCTCAGGGTCTCCCTCCTACGAGCAGTACGTC.